What follows are 27 T cell receptor beta chains derived from one specimen sequenced in a study of identical twins. TCRdb reprocessed the 5' RACE reads via MiXCR and lists one record per CDR3 protein. The data show some 730,000 distinct CDR3 sequences, roughly 20% seen once. These same records also appear under a second study, on T cells expressing NK-cell markers.

Sequenced material: PBMCs. The receptor set was obtained from a woman between 18 and 29 years old in good health.

This sequence joins TRBV6-1 and TRBJ2-7; no definite D call. This CDR3 region has 11 residues. V was pared by 7 bases and J by 7 bases, with 11 bases between. The V gene's germline CDR1 is MNHNS and CDR2 SASEGT. This chain's CDR3 is CASTPFDEQYF. The DNA for the CDR3 is TGTGCCAGCACTCCCTTTGATGAGCAGTACTTC.

This clonotype was seen at least ten times. The chain carries TRBV20-1 and TRBJ1-2, with a tentative D call TRBD1 (6 bases). CDR3 length equals 12 residues. V lost 6 bases and J lost 4, with 12 bases in between. The V gene's germline CDR1 is DFQATT and CDR2 SNEGSKA (reference sequence). The CDR3: CSAGGQLYGYTF. The CDR3 nucleotides read TGCAGTGCGGGAGGACAGCTCTATGGCTACACCTTC.

Of note for this clonotype: A much more abundant neighbour one base away suggests this may be a read error. The V and J genes are TRBV14 and TRBJ2-3, with TRBD2 matching over 8 bases. Germline trimming cut 4 bases from V and 5 bases from J; bases unmatched to any gene: 8. Germline lookup yields CDR1 SGHDN and CDR2 FVKESK. CDR3 size: 15 residues. The CDR3, as DNA: TGTGCCAGCAGCCCCGGGGGGGCCAGGGGAGATACGCAGTATTTT. This sequence encodes CASSPGGARGDTQYF.

The chain links TRBV5-1 to TRBJ1-6; the D is unclear. Trimming took off 4 bases at V and 9 bases at J, with 20 bases between the two ends. Germline CDR1 is SGHRS and CDR2 is YFSETQ. This CDR3 comprises 16 residues. The CDR3 region has the DNA TGCGCCAGCAGCCTGAAGGCGTCGGTAGATCGTTCACCCCTCCACTTT. This codes for CASSLKASVDRSPLHF.

This clonotype was counted a few times. V and J are TRBV7-2 and TRBJ1-2; no firm D call. V was clipped by 5 bases and J by 8 bases, with 12 bases between them. CDR3 length equals 12 residues. Germline loops: CDR1 SGHTA, CDR2 FQGNSA. The CDR3 region is CASSPGLDGYTF. Written as DNA, the CDR3 is TGTGCCAGCAGCCCCGGTCTGGACGGCTACACCTTC.

This chain links TRBV10-3 with TRBJ1-4; D perhaps matches TRBD1 (6 bases). Germline lookup yields CDR1 ENHRY and CDR2 SYGVKD. The CDR3 covers 17 residues. Trimming removed 3 bases from V and 1 base from J, with 15 bases in between. In DNA form, the CDR3 reads TGTGCCATCAGTGACGGGGGCCGAAGGGAAACTAATGAAAAACTGTTTTTT. Amino acids: CAISDGGRRETNEKLFF.

This chain connects TRBV5-6 to TRBJ2-2; D gene ambiguous. CDR3 length equals 16 residues. The V and J ends lost 2 bases and 6 bases respectively, with 17 bases between them. The germline CDR1 and CDR2 sequences are SGHDT and YYEEEE. The chain's CDR3 is CASSFSRALYSGELFF. For the CDR3, the DNA is TGTGCCAGCAGCTTCAGCCGGGCCTTATACTCCGGGGAGCTGTTTTTT.

V and J are TRBV12-3 or TRBV12-4 and TRBJ2-3; D gene uncertain. The V end lost 6 bases, the J end lost 0 bases, and 16 bases lay between the germline ends. There are 16 residues in the CDR3. This CDR3 is CASRPKYRRSTDTQYF. The CDR3 DNA follows: TGTGCCAGCAGACCGAAGTATAGGCGAAGCACAGATACGCAGTATTTT.

This clonotype has just a few counts. This sequence joins TRBV29-1 and TRBJ2-2; 12 nucleotides align to TRBD2. CDR3 length equals 16 residues. Germline CDR1 and CDR2: SQVTM and ANQGSEA. V lost 5 bases and J lost 7; bases outside the gene matches: 11. The CDR3 DNA sequence: TGCAGCGTTATAAGGGCTAGCGGGAGGGCTGGCGGGGAGCTGTTTTTT. Its protein product is CSVIRASGRAGGELFF.

This chain links TRBV7-8 with TRBJ1-1; D remains ambiguous. Germline CDR1 reads SGHVS; CDR2 reads FQNEAQ. The length of the CDR3 is 14 residues. V shed 2 bases and J shed 1 base, with 8 bases lying between them. The CDR3 spells CASSLPGRNTEAFF. The CDR3 coding sequence is TGTGCCAGCAGCTTACCCGGGAGGAACACTGAAGCTTTCTTT.

The chain uses TRBV12-3 or TRBV12-4 and TRBJ2-1; no reliable D call. Trimming took off 7 bases at V and 10 bases at J, with 17 bases between the two ends. The CDR3 is 13 residues long. The CDR3 loop is CASTAEERWEQFF. The DNA for the CDR3 is TGTGCCAGCACCGCCGAGGAGCGCTGGGAGCAGTTCTTC.

This clonotype was seen more than once but under ten times. V gene TRBV9 combines with J gene TRBJ2-7, with 8 bases aligning to TRBD2. J was trimmed by 2 bases and V by 4 bases; bases with no gene match: 8. The CDR3 totals 15 residues. Germline V lookup: CDR1 SGDLS, CDR2 YYNGEE. The chain's CDR3 is CASSPGSGGTYEQYF. The CDR3 coding sequence is TGTGCCAGCAGCCCCGGGAGCGGGGGAACCTACGAGCAGTACTTC.

This clonotype was observed a handful of times. Written as DNA, the CDR3 is TGTGCCAGCAGTCCGTTACTAGCGGGGAACACCGGGGAGCTGTTTTTT. This codes for CASSPLLAGNTGELFF. The rearrangement uses TRBV6-1 and TRBJ2-2; 9 bases match TRBD2. J was trimmed by 1 base and V by 5 bases; bases with no gene match: 5. Germline V lookup: CDR1 MNHNS, CDR2 SASEGT. This CDR3 is built from 16 residues.

This clonotype was detected only a few times. The chain combines TRBV14 with TRBJ1-5; D ambiguous. The CDR3 covers 16 residues. Germline V CDR1 and CDR2: SGHDN, FVKESK. V lost 4 bases and J 2 bases, leaving 15 bases between the germline ends. The CDR3 DNA follows: TGTGCCAGCAGCCCCCCCTATACGGGAGGCAATCAGCCCCAGCATTTT. This translates into CASSPPYTGGNQPQHF.

This clonotype was recorded a few times. The chain has TRBV20-1 and TRBJ1-6; the match to TRBD1 covers 7 bases. With 4 bases clipped from V and 1 base from J, the junction kept 4 bases outside the gene matches. This CDR3 is built from 15 residues. Germline V lookup: CDR1 DFQATT, CDR2 SNEGSKA (reference sequence). Written as DNA, the CDR3 is TGCAGTGCTAACCGACAGGGATCCTATAATTCACCCCTCCACTTT. This codes for CSANRQGSYNSPLHF.

This clonotype was picked up a small number of times. V is TRBV25-1 and J is TRBJ2-1; TRBD2 matches 8 bases. Germline V gene lookup returns CDR1 MGHDK and CDR2 SYGVNS. With V trimmed by 3 bases and J by 8 bases, 9 bases remained unmatched. This CDR3 comprises 15 residues. The CDR3 loop reads CASSDPRGGLDEQFF. The CDR3 DNA sequence: TGTGCCAGCAGTGACCCCCGGGGGGGCTTGGATGAGCAGTTCTTC.

The chain joins TRBV10-3 to TRBJ1-3; D may be TRBD1 (5 bases). The V and J ends lost 11 bases and 4 bases respectively, with 12 bases between them. Germline CDR1 is ENHRY and CDR2 is SYGVKD. The CDR3 runs 12 residues. The CDR3 loop reads CAVQGLGNTIYF. In DNA form, the CDR3 reads TGTGCCGTTCAGGGTCTAGGAAACACCATATATTTT.

This clonotype has just a few counts. CDR3 amino acids: CASSRNSYEQYF. DNA for the CDR3: TGTGCCAGCAGCCGCAACTCCTACGAGCAGTACTTC. The chain employs TRBV14 and TRBJ2-7; D gene unclear. The CDR3 sequence is 12 residues long. Germline values: CDR1 SGHDN, CDR2 FVKESK. Trimming left V 4 bases short and J 0 bases short, with 4 bases between.

The genes are TRBV15 and TRBJ2-2, with TRBD2 identical over 7 bases. The V segment lost 5 bases and the J segment 1 base; nucleotides outside the gene matches: 4. Germline V gene lookup returns CDR1 LNHNV and CDR2 YYDKDF (reference sequence). The CDR3 has 15 amino acids. The CDR3 reads CATSGGLLNTGELFF. CDR3 DNA sequence: TGTGCCACCAGCGGGGGACTATTGAACACCGGGGAGCTGTTTTTT.

This clonotype was counted between two and nine times. One base away lies a much larger clone, so this may be a sequencing read error. The rearrangement links TRBV5-1 to TRBJ2-5; 9 bases are a match to TRBD1. After removal of 4 bases from V and 2 bases from J, the junction contained 3 bases not matched to a gene. The CDR3 has 14 amino acids. Per germline, CDR1 SGHRS and CDR2 YFSETQ. CDR3 bases: TGCGCCAGCAGCATGGGACAGGGACAAGAGACCCAGTACTTC. This codes for CASSMGQGQETQYF.

V usage is TRBV7-9 and J usage is TRBJ1-4, with 7 bases identical to TRBD1. The CDR3 sequence is 16 residues long. In germline, CDR1 is SEHNR, CDR2 FQNEAQ (reference sequence). V shed 5 bases and J 13 bases; nucleotides not matched to a gene: 19. CDR3 sequence reads: CASSDIRQGLGEGLFF. For the CDR3, the DNA is TGTGCCAGCAGCGATATAAGACAGGGTCTTGGCGAAGGACTGTTTTTT.

V gene TRBV12-3 or TRBV12-4 combines with J gene TRBJ2-7, with D possibly matching TRBD2 (7 bases). Trimming pared 1 base from V and 5 bases from J, leaving 15 bases between. There are 15 residues in the CDR3. DNA of the CDR3: TGTGCCAGCAGTTTAGACTTGGGGGGGCTGAACGAGCAGTACTTC. Protein product: CASSLDLGGLNEQYF.

The J gene is TRBJ2-7, the V gene TRBV29-1; no firm D call. V was clipped by 0 bases and J by 3 bases, with 12 bases between them. Germline V gives CDR1 SQVTM, CDR2 ANQGSEA. This CDR3 region has 14 residues. Here the CDR3 DNA reads TGCAGCGTTGAAGAGGGCGACCCGGGCTACGAGCAGTACTTC. As protein: CSVEEGDPGYEQYF.

This clonotype was counted a few times. Relative to the germline gene, one junction end is altered; a read error may explain this. The chain couples TRBV6-5 to TRBJ1-1, with a weak D call TRBD1 (6 bases). The CDR3 extends over 14 amino acids. From germline, CDR1 is MNHEY and CDR2 SVGAGI. CDR3 bases: TGTGCCAGCAGTTACCCGGGGGCGGGAACTGAAGCCTTCTTT. Translating it yields CASSYPGAGTEAFF.

The chain uses TRBV6-1 and TRBJ1-1, with a weak D call TRBD1 (6 bases). The germline gives CDR1 MNHNS, CDR2 SASEGT. V gave up 7 bases and J gave up 4 bases, with 16 bases separating them. The CDR3 has 14 residues. CDR3 coding DNA: TGTGCCAGCACCGAACGAAGGGGGACCACTGAAGCTTTCTTT. Protein sequence: CASTERRGTTEAFF.

This clonotype has a count of ten or more. V gene TRBV12-3 or TRBV12-4 combines with J gene TRBJ2-7, with D possibly TRBD1 on 6 matching bases. The CDR3 runs 13 residues. Trimming cost V 6 bases and J 2 bases, with 11 bases left between them. This CDR3 reads CASSPRGTYEQYF. In DNA, the CDR3 is TGTGCCAGCAGCCCCAGGGGAACCTACGAGCAGTACTTC.

This clonotype turned up a few times. The V gene is TRBV6-5, the J gene TRBJ2-7; D ambiguous. CDR1 MNHEY and CDR2 SVGAGI come from the germline V gene. The germline V and J ends were trimmed by 2 bases and 3 bases, with 11 bases remaining between them. The CDR3 runs 14 residues. This CDR3 reads CASSYPIPHYEQYF. DNA of the CDR3: TGTGCCAGCAGTTACCCTATCCCTCACTACGAGCAGTACTTC.